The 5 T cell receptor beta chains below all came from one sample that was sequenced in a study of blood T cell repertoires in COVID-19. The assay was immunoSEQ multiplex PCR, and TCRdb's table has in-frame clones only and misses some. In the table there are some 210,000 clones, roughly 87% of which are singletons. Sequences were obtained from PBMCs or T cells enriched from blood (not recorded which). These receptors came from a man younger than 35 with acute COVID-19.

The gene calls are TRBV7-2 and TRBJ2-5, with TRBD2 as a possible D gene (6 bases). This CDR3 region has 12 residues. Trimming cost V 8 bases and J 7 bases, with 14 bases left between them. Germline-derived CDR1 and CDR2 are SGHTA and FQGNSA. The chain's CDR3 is CASGWDGGTQYF. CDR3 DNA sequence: TGTGCCAGCGGGTGGGACGGGGGGACCCAGTACTTC.

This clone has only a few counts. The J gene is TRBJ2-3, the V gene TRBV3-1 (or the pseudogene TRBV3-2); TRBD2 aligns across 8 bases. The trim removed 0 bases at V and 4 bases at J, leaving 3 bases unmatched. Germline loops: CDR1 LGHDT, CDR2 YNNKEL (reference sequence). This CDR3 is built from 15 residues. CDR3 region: CASSQDPGGPDTQYF. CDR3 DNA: TGTGCCAGCAGCCAAGATCCGGGAGGGCCAGATACGCAGTATTTT.

The CDR3 here is CASSHRRGRPGYTF. The DNA for the CDR3 is TGTGCCAGCAGTCACCGCAGGGGACGTCCTGGCTACACCTTC. J is TRBJ1-2 and V is TRBV28, with D possibly being TRBD1 (6 bases). Germline V CDR1 and CDR2: MDHEN, SYDVKM. Trimming took off 5 bases at V and 7 bases at J, with 17 bases between the two ends. The CDR3 covers 14 residues.

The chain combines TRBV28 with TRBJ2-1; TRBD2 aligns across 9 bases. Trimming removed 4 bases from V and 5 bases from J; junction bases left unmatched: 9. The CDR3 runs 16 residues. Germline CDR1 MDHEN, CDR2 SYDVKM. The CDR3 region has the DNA TGTGCCAGCAGTTCACCTTTGGAGCGGGGGGACAATGAGCAGTTCTTC. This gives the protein CASSSPLERGDNEQFF.

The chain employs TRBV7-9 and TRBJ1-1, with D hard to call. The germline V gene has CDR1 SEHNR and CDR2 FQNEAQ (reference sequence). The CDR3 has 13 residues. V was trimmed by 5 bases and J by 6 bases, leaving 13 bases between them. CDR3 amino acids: CASSLDWLAEAFF. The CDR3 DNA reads TGTGCCAGCAGCCTGGACTGGTTGGCTGAAGCTTTCTTT.